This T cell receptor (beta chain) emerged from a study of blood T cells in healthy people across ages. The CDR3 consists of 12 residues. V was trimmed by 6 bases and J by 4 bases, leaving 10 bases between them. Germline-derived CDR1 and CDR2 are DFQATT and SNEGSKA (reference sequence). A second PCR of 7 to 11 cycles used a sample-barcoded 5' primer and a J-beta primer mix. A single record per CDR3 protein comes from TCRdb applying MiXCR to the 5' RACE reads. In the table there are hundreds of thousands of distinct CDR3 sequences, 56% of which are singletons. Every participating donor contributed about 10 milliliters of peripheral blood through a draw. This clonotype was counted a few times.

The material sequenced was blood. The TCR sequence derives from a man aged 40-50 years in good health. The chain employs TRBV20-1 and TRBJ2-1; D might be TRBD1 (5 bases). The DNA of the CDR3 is TGCAGTGCCCAGACAGAGTACAATGAGCAGTTCTTC. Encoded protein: CSAQTEYNEQFF.